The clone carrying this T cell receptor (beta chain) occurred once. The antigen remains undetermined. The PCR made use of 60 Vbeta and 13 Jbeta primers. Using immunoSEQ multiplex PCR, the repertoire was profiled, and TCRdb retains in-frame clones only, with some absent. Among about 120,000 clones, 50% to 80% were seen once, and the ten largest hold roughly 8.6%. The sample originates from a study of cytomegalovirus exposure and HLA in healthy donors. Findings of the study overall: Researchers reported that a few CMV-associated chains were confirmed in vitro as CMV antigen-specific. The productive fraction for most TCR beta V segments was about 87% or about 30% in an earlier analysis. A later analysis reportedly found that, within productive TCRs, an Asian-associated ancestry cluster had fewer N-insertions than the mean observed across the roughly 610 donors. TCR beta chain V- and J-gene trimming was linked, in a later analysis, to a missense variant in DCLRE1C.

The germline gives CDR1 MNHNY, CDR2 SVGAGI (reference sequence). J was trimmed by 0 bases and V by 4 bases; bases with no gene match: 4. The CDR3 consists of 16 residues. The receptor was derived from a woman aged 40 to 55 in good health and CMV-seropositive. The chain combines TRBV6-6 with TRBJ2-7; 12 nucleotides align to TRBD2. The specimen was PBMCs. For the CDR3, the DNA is TGTGCCAGCAGTTTCCTACTAGCGGGAGGCTCCTACGAGCAGTACTTC. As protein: CASSFLLAGGSYEQYF.